These T cell receptor beta chains were read from a single sample in a study of T cell responses to AZD1222 COVID-19 vaccine. Data came from immunoSEQ multiplex PCR; TCRdb stores just in-frame clones and leaves some out. The sample records 130,000 to 150,000 clones, approximately 90% being singletons. This specimen was peripheral blood, taken on day 0 of AZD1222 vaccination. Every receptor here comes from an adult in good health. Each CDR3 is given with its conserved first and last residue. The D gene is left open where the match is weak. For some rows the clone size is stated as once, few or many, or as a class when expanded; others skip it.

j_gene | abundance | v_gene | d_gene | CDR3aa | CDR3nt
TRBJ1-3 | - | TRBV7-9 | TRBD1 | CASSQDERGLSGNTIYF | TGTGCCAGCAGCCAGGATGAGAGGGGGCTCTCTGGAAACACCATATATTTT
TRBJ1-1 | once | TRBV30 | - | CAWSKLGGVNTEAFF | TGTGCCTGGAGTAAGCTAGGGGGGGTGAACACTGAAGCTTTCTTT
TRBJ2-7 | - | TRBV9 | - | CASSPSSYEQYF | TGTGCCAGCAGCCCCAGCTCCTACGAGCAGTACTTC
TRBJ2-7 | - | TRBV2 | - | CASSENGQLVYEQYF | TGTGCCAGCAGTGAAAATGGACAGCTCGTCTACGAGCAGTACTTC
TRBJ2-1 | - | TRBV5-1 | TRBD2 | CASSKGLAVKIGNEQFF | TGCGCCAGCAGCAAGGGACTAGCGGTTAAAATAGGGAATGAGCAGTTCTTC
TRBJ2-5 | - | TRBV5-4 | - | CASSLPGRSLFQETQYF | TGTGCCAGCAGCCTGCCGGGACGCAGCCTTTTCCAAGAGACCCAGTACTTC
TRBJ1-4 | - | TRBV5-6 | - | CASSLSGYEKLFF | TGTGCCAGCAGCTTGTCGGGCTATGAAAAACTGTTTTTT
TRBJ2-1 | once | TRBV3-1/TRBV3-2 | - | CASSQELRSYNEQFF | TGTGCCAGCAGCCAAGAGCTACGTTCCTACAATGAGCAGTTCTTC
TRBJ2-1 | - | TRBV19 | TRBD1 | CASSPGQGVLDEQFF | TGTGCCAGTAGTCCTGGACAGGGAGTACTGGATGAGCAGTTCTTC
TRBJ1-5 | - | TRBV2 | - | CASSTDRRSNQPQHF | TGTGCCAGCAGTACCGACAGGCGGAGCAATCAGCCCCAGCATTTT
TRBJ1-4 | few | TRBV6-5 | - | CASSYVGREKLFF | TGTGCCAGCAGTTACGTGGGAAGGGAAAAACTGTTTTTT
TRBJ1-2 | - | TRBV5-6 | - | CASSLFTAGYTF | TGTGCCAGCAGCTTGTTCACGGCGGGCTACACCTTC
TRBJ2-1 | - | TRBV6-2/TRBV6-3 | TRBD2 | CASSQRLAGGPLIAEQFF | TGTGCCAGCAGTCAGAGACTAGCGGGAGGCCCCCTCATTGCGGAGCAGTTCTTC
TRBJ1-1 | once | TRBV18 | - | CASSPMGLNTEAFF | TGTGCCAGCTCACCGATGGGACTGAACACTGAAGCTTTCTTT
TRBJ2-3 | - | TRBV6-6 | - | CATSVQVDTQYF | TGTGCCACCAGCGTTCAGGTAGATACGCAGTATTTT
TRBJ1-5 | - | TRBV6-1 | - | CASSEGYFWTYQPQHF | TGTGCCAGCAGTGAAGGTTACTTCTGGACCTATCAGCCCCAGCATTTT
TRBJ1-2 | - | TRBV6-6 | - | CASSYPQGRYYGYTF | TGTGCCAGCAGTTACCCTCAGGGGCGTTACTATGGCTACACCTTC
TRBJ1-2 | - | TRBV6-6 | TRBD1 | CASSRQGAGLYGYTF | TGTGCCAGCAGTCGACAGGGTGCGGGCCTATATGGCTACACCTTC
TRBJ1-2 | - | TRBV11-1 | - | CASSQSGYGYTF | TGTGCCAGCAGCCAGAGCGGGTATGGCTACACCTTC
TRBJ2-5 | - | TRBV6-1 | - | CASSDWSKETQYF | TGTGCCAGCAGTGATTGGTCCAAAGAGACCCAGTACTTC
TRBJ1-5 | - | TRBV5-6 | - | CASSVGVKPQHF | TGTGCCAGCAGCGTGGGGGTAAAGCCCCAGCATTTT
TRBJ2-5 | - | TRBV9 | - | CASSDRDGETQYF | TGTGCCAGCAGCGACAGGGATGGTGAGACCCAGTACTTC
TRBJ1-1 | - | TRBV2 | - | CASRREGNTEAFF | TGTGCCAGCAGAAGGGAGGGGAACACTGAAGCTTTCTTT
TRBJ1-5 | - | TRBV18 | TRBD1 | CASSQDRVGGSWPQHF | TGTGCCAGCTCACAAGACAGGGTTGGGGGCTCATGGCCCCAGCATTTT
TRBJ2-7 | - | TRBV5-1 | TRBD2 | CASSWTSGSEYEQYF | TGCGCCAGCAGTTGGACTAGCGGGAGTGAATACGAGCAGTACTTC
TRBJ1-1 | - | TRBV19 | - | CASRRSGTNTEAFF | TGTGCCAGTAGAAGGTCCGGGACAAACACTGAAGCTTTCTTT
TRBJ1-2 | - | TRBV7-8 | TRBD1 | CASSLVSGGHGYTF | TGTGCCAGCAGCTTAGTTTCAGGGGGCCATGGCTACACCTTC
TRBJ2-1 | - | TRBV7-9 | - | CASSPPRSDDKQFF | TGTGCCAGCAGCCCCCCACGATCGGACGATAAGCAGTTCTTC
TRBJ2-7 | - | TRBV6-6 | - | CATGTYEQYF | TGTGCCACCGGGACCTACGAGCAGTACTTC
TRBJ1-2 | - | TRBV7-9 | - | CASSSGSDYGYTF | TGTGCCAGCAGCTCCGGGTCAGACTATGGCTACACCTTC
TRBJ1-2 | - | TRBV4-1 | - | CASSQHDNYGYTF | TGCGCCAGCAGCCAACACGATAACTATGGCTACACCTTC
TRBJ2-3 | - | TRBV4-1 | - | CASSHLRDTQYF | TGCGCCAGCAGCCACTTACGAGATACGCAGTATTTT
TRBJ2-7 | once | TRBV7-2 | - | CASSLNKIYEQYF | TGTGCCAGCAGCTTAAACAAAATCTACGAGCAGTACTTC